Here is one T cell receptor (beta chain) with its context. The data are from a study of T cells in tumors after PD-1 blockade. Turning to the study itself: During anti-PD-1 treatment, some patients continued daily vismodegib 150 mg.

The CDR3 runs 13 residues. The V gene lost 8 bases and the J gene lost 5 bases, with 15 bases spanning the gap. From germline, CDR1 is LGHNA and CDR2 YNFKEQ. Libraries were prepared by immunoSEQ multiplex PCR; TCRdb keeps only in-frame clonotypes and omits some of them. The data contain around 45,000 clones, roughly 80% of them singletons. This specimen consisted of PBMCs, obtained before anti-PD-1 therapy. The TCR sequence derives from a human donor with advanced basal cell or squamous cell carcinoma (not recorded which). This chain links TRBV4-2 with TRBJ1-2, with D perhaps TRBD1 (5 bases). CDR3 in amino acids: CASGNGGGYGYTF. In nucleotides, the CDR3 is TGTGCCAGCGGGAACGGGGGAGGGTATGGCTACACCTTC.